The 31 T cell receptor beta chains listed next were all sequenced from one sample in a study of blood T cell repertoires in COVID-19. The assay was immunoSEQ multiplex PCR, and TCRdb's table has in-frame clones only and misses some. The repertoire has around 150,000 clones, approximately 81% of them found once; the top ten carry around 3.2%. The sample was peripheral blood. These receptors all stem from a human donor with acute or convalescent COVID-19. The donor label of this sample is uncertain.

This sequence joins TRBV11-2 and TRBJ1-3, with 8 bases that match TRBD1. Germline V gene data show CDR1 as SGHAT and CDR2 as FQNNGV. V lost 7 bases to trimming and J lost 5 bases; unmatched junction nucleotides: 7. This CDR3 comprises 14 residues. The CDR3 protein is CASTATGVRNTIYF. The CDR3 DNA is TGTGCCAGCACCGCGACAGGGGTGAGAAACACCATATATTTT.

The rearrangement links TRBV5-1 to TRBJ2-7; 9 bases agree with TRBD2. V was clipped by 4 bases and J by 11 bases; unmatched bases: 13. Germline lookup yields CDR1 SGHRS and CDR2 YFSETQ. The CDR3 sequence is 14 residues long. The CDR3 protein is CASSPAPERGDEYF. The DNA of the CDR3 is TGCGCCAGCAGCCCCGCCCCTGAGCGGGGGGATGAGTACTTC.

CDR3 protein: CASSAPRDFEAFF. Written as DNA, the CDR3 is TGTGCCAGCAGCGCCCCGCGAGATTTTGAAGCTTTCTTT. The chain links TRBV11-2 to TRBJ1-1; D uncertain. The CDR3 spans 13 residues. Trimming left V 5 bases short and J 7 bases short, with 14 bases between. The germline V gene encodes CDR1 SGHAT and CDR2 FQNNGV.

The chain uses TRBV5-6 and TRBJ1-5, with TRBD1 matching over 11 bases. The CDR3 is made up of 16 amino acids. The V gene's germline CDR1 is SGHDT and CDR2 YYEEEE. Trimming took 4 bases from V and 7 from J; bases not matched to a gene: 10. The DNA for the CDR3 is TGTGCCAGCAGCCAGAAAGGACAGGGGGCCATGCAGCCCCAGCATTTT. This codes for CASSQKGQGAMQPQHF.

This CDR3 reads CASSVESGNRDTIYF. In nucleotides, the CDR3 is TGTGCCAGCAGCGTAGAGTCTGGAAACAGGGACACCATATATTTT. The rearrangement uses TRBV9 and TRBJ1-3; tentative D call: TRBD1 (6 bases). The germline V and J ends were trimmed by 0 bases and 8 bases, with 15 bases remaining between them. The CDR3 covers 15 residues. Germline V gives CDR1 SGDLS, CDR2 YYNGEE.

This rearrangement joins TRBV4-2 to TRBJ1-5, with D unclear. The CDR3 totals 15 residues. The germline V gene has CDR1 LGHNA and CDR2 YNFKEQ. V lost 0 bases and J lost 6, with 12 bases in between. This CDR3 is CASSQDAGDGQPQHF. The CDR3 DNA follows: TGTGCCAGCAGCCAAGATGCAGGCGATGGTCAGCCCCAGCATTTT.

This rearrangement joins TRBV30 to TRBJ1-2; a weak D match, TRBD1 (6 bases). CDR1 is GTSNPN, CDR2 SVGIG, per germline (reference sequence). This CDR3 comprises 17 residues. V shed 2 bases and J shed 2 bases, with 21 bases lying between them. CDR3 in amino acids: CAWSRQGDRRLNYGYTF. In DNA, the CDR3 is TGTGCCTGGAGTAGGCAGGGCGACAGGAGGTTAAACTATGGCTACACCTTC.

The rearrangement joins TRBV2 to TRBJ2-3, with 9 bases aligning to TRBD2. The trim removed 4 bases at V and 7 bases at J, leaving 9 bases unmatched. The CDR3 is 15 residues long. Germline V gene data show CDR1 as SNHLY and CDR2 as FYNNEI. CDR3 nucleotides: TGTGCCAGCAGTGTGGCTAGCGGGGACAAGTATACGCAGTATTTT. Protein sequence: CASSVASGDKYTQYF.

J is TRBJ1-4 and V is TRBV24-1, with unresolved D. Germline V gene sequence: CDR1 KGHDR, CDR2 SFDVKD. CDR3 size: 14 residues. The V end lost 2 bases, the J end lost 5 bases, and 8 bases lay between the germline ends. For the CDR3, the DNA is TGTGCCACCAGTGATTCGGCGGGGAATGAAAAACTGTTTTTT. Its translation is CATSDSAGNEKLFF.

The table lists this clone with a count of one. The J gene is TRBJ1-4, the V gene TRBV10-2; D unclear. CDR1 is WSHSY, CDR2 SAAADI, per germline. Trimming cost V 6 bases and J 4 bases, with 12 bases left between them. The CDR3 runs 14 residues. Here the CDR3 reads CASRVLEDNEKLFF. The DNA for the CDR3 is TGCGCCAGCAGGGTTTTAGAGGATAATGAAAAACTGTTTTTT.

This chain uses TRBV6-4 with TRBJ2-2, with TRBD1 matching over 7 bases. With V trimmed by 6 bases and J by 1 base, 2 bases remained unmatched. Germline lookup yields CDR1 MRHNA and CDR2 SNTAGT. The CDR3 loop spans 14 amino acids. As DNA, the CDR3 is TGTGCCAGCAGCAGACAGGGGAACACCGGGGAGCTGTTTTTT. Its protein is CASSRQGNTGELFF.

J is TRBJ1-5 and V is TRBV30; 12 bases line up with TRBD1. This CDR3 is 12 amino acids long. Germline CDR1 reads GTSNPN; CDR2 reads SVGIG (reference sequence). With V trimmed by 7 bases and J by 8 bases, 3 bases remained unmatched. The CDR3 protein is CAFGTGGKPQHF. In nucleotides, the CDR3 is TGTGCCTTCGGGACAGGGGGCAAGCCCCAGCATTTT.

This chain links TRBV7-6 with TRBJ2-1, with 8 bases matching TRBD2. Germline CDR1 is SGHVS and CDR2 is FNYEAQ. The CDR3 consists of 17 residues. The ends lost 5 bases at V and 5 bases at J; junction bases unmatched: 14. CDR3 bases: TGTGCCAGCAGCCTGCGTTCTCGGGGGGGGTTGGACAATGAGCAGTTCTTC. Its protein product is CASSLRSRGGLDNEQFF.

The CDR3 nucleotides read TGTGCCTGGAGTGTCTGGGCGGGGGACACTGAAGCTTTCTTT. This gives the protein CAWSVWAGDTEAFF. The chain recombines TRBV30 with TRBJ1-1; perhaps TRBD1 as D (5 bases). Germline V CDR1 and CDR2: GTSNPN, SVGIG (reference sequence). CDR3 length equals 14 residues. Trimming pared 0 bases from V and 3 bases from J, leaving 11 bases between.

The J gene is TRBJ1-2, the V gene TRBV5-4, with 9 bases identical to TRBD1. Trimming cost V 3 bases and J 4 bases; bases outside gene matches: 10. This CDR3 contains 16 residues. Germline lookup yields CDR1 SGHNT and CDR2 YYREEE (reference sequence). The CDR3 region has the DNA TGTGCCAGCAGCTCTGGGGGGACAGGGAGGATCTATGGCTACACCTTC. It translates to CASSSGGTGRIYGYTF.

This clone was seen just once. J is TRBJ1-3 and V is TRBV4-2, with unresolved D. V was clipped by 6 bases and J by 4 bases, with 10 bases between them. There are 13 residues in the CDR3. CDR1 and CDR2 (germline): LGHNA, YNFKEQ. For the CDR3, the DNA is TGTGCCAGCAGGGCCCTGGAGGGAAACACCATATATTTT. Protein product: CASRALEGNTIYF.

This rearrangement joins TRBV19 to TRBJ1-6, with D unresolved. CDR3 length equals 13 residues. Per germline, CDR1 LNHDA and CDR2 SQIVND (reference sequence). The V and J ends lost 4 bases and 4 bases respectively, with 5 bases between them. The CDR3 here is CASSSGYNSPLHF. DNA of the CDR3: TGTGCCAGTAGTAGCGGGTATAATTCACCCCTCCACTTT.

The genes are TRBV7-3 and TRBJ1-2; 9 bases map to TRBD1. Germline-derived CDR1 and CDR2 are SGHTA and FQGTGA. This CDR3 region has 12 residues. The ends lost 4 bases at V and 8 bases at J; junction bases unmatched: 2. The CDR3 protein is CASSSDRGGYTF. The CDR3 bases are TGTGCCAGCAGCTCGGACAGGGGAGGCTACACCTTC.

The J gene is TRBJ1-5, the V gene TRBV7-2; D perhaps matches TRBD1 (5 bases). Germline-derived CDR1 and CDR2 are SGHTA and FQGNSA. Trimming cost V 1 base and J 7 bases, with 14 bases left between them. This CDR3 is 15 amino acids long. CDR3 region: CASSLGIGGNQPQHF. The DNA of the CDR3 is TGTGCCAGCAGCTTAGGGATCGGGGGTAACCAGCCCCAGCATTTT.

V usage is TRBV3-1 (or the pseudogene TRBV3-2) and J usage is TRBJ2-1, with 16 bases that match TRBD2. Unmatched junction bases numbered 6, after V lost 4 bases and J lost 9 bases. Germline V gene data show CDR1 as LGHDT and CDR2 as YNNKEL (reference sequence). The CDR3 covers 16 residues. CDR3 DNA sequence: TGTGCCAGCAGCCGGGGACTAGCGGGGGGGATTGGTGAGCAGTTCTTC. It yields the protein CASSRGLAGGIGEQFF.

The chain joins TRBV3-1 (or the pseudogene TRBV3-2) to TRBJ1-5; D uncertain. Trimming took 1 base from V and 4 from J, leaving 8 bases between them. CDR3 length equals 14 residues. Germline V CDR1 and CDR2: LGHDT, YNNKEL (reference sequence). In DNA form, the CDR3 reads TGTGCCAGCAGCCAAGGACGGAGGAATCAGCCCCAGCATTTT. It yields the protein CASSQGRRNQPQHF.

The DNA for the CDR3 is TGTGCCAGCAGTCCAGGGGGTTACTATGGCTACACCTTC. Its translation is CASSPGGYYGYTF. The genes are TRBV14 and TRBJ1-2; 7 bases fit TRBD1. V dropped 6 bases and J dropped 3; count of bases not matched to a gene: 4. Per the germline V gene, CDR1 is SGHDN and CDR2 is FVKESK. The CDR3 runs to 13 residues.

The chain carries TRBV18 and TRBJ1-1, with 8 bases aligning to TRBD1. CDR3 length: 15 residues. In germline, CDR1 is KGHSH, CDR2 LQKENI. V trimming: 8 bases; J trimming: 4 bases; junction bases outside the gene matches: 12. CDR3 amino acids: CASIYPGGAGTEAFF. For the CDR3, the DNA is TGTGCCAGCATCTATCCAGGGGGCGCGGGCACTGAAGCTTTCTTT.

The chain couples TRBV5-6 to TRBJ2-5; no clear D gene. The V gene lost 7 bases and the J gene lost 0 bases, with 16 bases spanning the gap. Germline values: CDR1 SGHDT, CDR2 YYEEEE. The CDR3 consists of 15 residues. In nucleotides, the CDR3 is TGTGCCAGCTCCGGCCTAGAGACGAACCAAGAGACCCAGTACTTC. This encodes CASSGLETNQETQYF.

This clone was observed a single time. The rearrangement uses TRBV7-6 and TRBJ1-2, with D perhaps matching TRBD1 (5 bases). V was trimmed by 2 bases and J by 1 base, leaving 11 bases between them. CDR1 is SGHVS, CDR2 FNYEAQ, per germline. CDR3 length: 15 residues. This CDR3 is CASSLRQQDNYGYTF. CDR3 coding DNA: TGTGCCAGCAGCTTACGACAGCAGGATAACTATGGCTACACCTTC. The full variable domain, completed using reference TRBV7-6 and TRBJ1-2, is GAGVSQSPRYKVTKRGQDVALRCDPISGHVSLYWYRQALGQGPEFLTYFNYEAQQDKSGLPNDRFSAERPEGSISTLTIQRTEQRDSAMYRCASSLRQQDNYGYTFGSGTRLTVV.

This chain uses TRBV28 with TRBJ1-5; D is unresolved. This CDR3 spans 13 amino acids. V was trimmed by 6 bases and J by 6 bases, leaving 12 bases between them. From germline, CDR1 is MDHEN and CDR2 SYDVKM. In nucleotides, the CDR3 is TGTGCCAGCAGCCCCCTGGGGAGTCAGCCCCAGCATTTT. It yields the protein CASSPLGSQPQHF.

This chain uses TRBV5-6 with TRBJ1-2; no clear D gene. V dropped 3 bases and J dropped 5 bases, with 8 bases sitting between them. The CDR3 extends over 12 amino acids. Germline lookup yields CDR1 SGHDT and CDR2 YYEEEE. The chain's CDR3 is CASSSSPYGYTF. The CDR3 nucleotides are TGTGCCAGCAGCTCTTCTCCTTATGGCTACACCTTC.

This clone was seen a handful of times. The chain recombines TRBV6-5 with TRBJ2-1; D may be TRBD2 (7 bases). V shed 5 bases and J shed 6 bases, with 11 bases lying between them. CDR3 length: 13 amino acids. From germline, CDR1 is MNHEY and CDR2 SVGAGI. The CDR3 loop reads CASSTGGRNEQFF. In DNA form, the CDR3 reads TGTGCCAGCAGTACCGGGGGGCGCAATGAGCAGTTCTTC.

The V gene is TRBV2, the J gene TRBJ1-1; D possibly corresponds to TRBD1 (5 bases). CDR1 and CDR2 from the germline V gene are SNHLY and FYNNEI. The CDR3 extends over 14 amino acids. Trimming cost V 4 bases and J 1 base, with 10 bases left between them. The CDR3 protein is CASSGWQGNTEAFF. DNA of the CDR3: TGTGCCAGCAGTGGGTGGCAGGGGAACACTGAAGCTTTCTTT.

The rearrangement joins TRBV13 to TRBJ1-1, with 7 bases lining up with TRBD1. The CDR3 loop spans 16 amino acids. Germline trimming cut 0 bases from V and 4 bases from J; bases unmatched to any gene: 8. CDR1 and CDR2 (germline): PRHDT, FYEKMQ (reference sequence). CDR3 residues: CASSLGSWTGSTEAFF. DNA of the CDR3: TGTGCCAGCAGCTTAGGGTCTTGGACAGGTTCCACTGAAGCTTTCTTT.

The J gene is TRBJ1-1, the V gene TRBV7-9; D unclear. Germline CDR1 is SEHNR and CDR2 is FQNEAQ (reference sequence). The length of the CDR3 is 12 residues. The V and J ends lost 5 bases and 3 bases respectively, with 7 bases between them. For the CDR3, the DNA is TGTGCCAGCAGCAGACTAGACACTGAAGCTTTCTTT. Translated: CASSRLDTEAFF. The full variable domain, in which reference TRBV7-9 and TRBJ1-1 provide the parts outside the CDR3, is DTGVSQNPRHKITKRGQNVTFRCDPISEHNRLYWYRQTLGQGPEFLTYFQNEAQLEKSRLLSDRFSAERPKGSFSTLEIQRTEQGDSAMYLCASSRLDTEAFFGQGTRLTVV.